Listed here are 31 T cell receptor beta chains from one sample, sequenced in a study of identical twins. TCRdb re-called the 5' RACE reads with MiXCR, one entry per CDR3 protein. The table shows around 670,000 distinct CDR3 sequences, with approximately 6.1% occurring only once. The sequenced material came from naive T cells sorted from blood. Receptors were obtained from a young man in good health.

This clonotype came up a few times. This chain links TRBV5-1 with TRBJ1-2, with D hard to call. The length of the CDR3 is 15 residues. CDR1 SGHRS and CDR2 YFSETQ come from the germline V gene. The germline V and J ends were trimmed by 6 bases and 4 bases, with 19 bases remaining between them. The CDR3 reads CASNTEYTDSYGYTF. The CDR3 region has the DNA TGCGCCAGCAACACAGAGTACACAGACTCCTATGGCTACACCTTC.

This clonotype was seen only a few times. The rearrangement uses TRBV2 and TRBJ2-3; TRBD2 aligns across 11 bases. The length of the CDR3 is 15 residues. Germline V CDR1 and CDR2: SNHLY, FYNNEI. The ends lost 6 bases at V and 1 base at J; junction bases unmatched: 3. The CDR3 loop reads CASRGTSGRTDTQYF. CDR3 nucleotide sequence: TGTGCCAGCAGGGGGACTAGCGGTCGCACAGATACGCAGTATTTT.

The rearrangement joins TRBV24-1 to TRBJ2-5; no reliable D call. V lost 1 base, J lost 5 bases, and 10 bases lay in between. CDR1 KGHDR and CDR2 SFDVKD come from the germline V gene. The CDR3 spans 14 residues. CDR3 coding DNA: TGTGCCACCAGTGATTTCTCGGGCCAGGAGACCCAGTACTTC. Encoded protein: CATSDFSGQETQYF.

The chain employs TRBV9 and TRBJ1-5; 9 positions agree with TRBD1. From germline, CDR1 is SGDLS and CDR2 YYNGEE. This CDR3 comprises 21 residues. With 3 bases clipped from V and 0 bases from J, the junction kept 19 bases outside the gene matches. In DNA form, the CDR3 reads TGTGCCAGCAGCGAGGGCCTAAATCCCGGGACAGGGATCGGTAGCAATCAGCCCCAGCATTTT. Translating gives CASSEGLNPGTGIGSNQPQHF.

This clonotype was counted between two and nine times. V is TRBV7-9 and J is TRBJ2-5; no definite D call. CDR1 is SEHNR, CDR2 FQNEAQ, per germline (reference sequence). With 7 bases removed from V and 5 bases from J, the gap between germline ends came to 11 bases. The CDR3 consists of 12 residues. The CDR3 DNA sequence: TGTGCCAGCATCAGTGACGGTGAGACCCAGTACTTC. Translated, it gives CASISDGETQYF.

This clonotype was detected only a few times. V and J are TRBV12-3 or TRBV12-4 and TRBJ2-5; D is ambiguous. V lost 6 bases and J 1 base, leaving 12 bases between the germline ends. CDR3 length equals 14 residues. CDR3 coding DNA: TGTGCCAGCAGCCTCGACGGAACCCAAGAGACCCAGTACTTC. Protein: CASSLDGTQETQYF.

This clonotype was picked up a small number of times. DNA of the CDR3: TGTGCCAGCAGAGGGACTAGCGGCCCACGGGGCAATGAGCAGTTCTTC. Protein sequence: CASRGTSGPRGNEQFF. V gene TRBV5-5 combines with J gene TRBJ2-1, with 11 bases fitting TRBD2. The CDR3 extends over 16 amino acids. Per germline, CDR1 SGHKS and CDR2 YYEKEE (reference sequence). V lost 5 bases, J lost 6 bases, and 10 bases stayed unmatched.

In its sample, this clonotype was seen many times. The V and J genes are TRBV7-3 and TRBJ2-3; a weak D match, TRBD2 (6 bases). V lost 8 bases, J lost 2 bases, and 14 bases lay in between. The CDR3 runs to 14 residues. Germline CDR1 and CDR2: SGHTA and FQGTGA. Written as DNA, the CDR3 is TGTGCCAGCGGCGCGGGATCAAACACAGATACGCAGTATTTT. This codes for CASGAGSNTDTQYF.

This sequence joins TRBV3-1 and TRBJ1-1, with D possibly being TRBD1 (5 bases). Germline V lookup: CDR1 LGHDT, CDR2 YNNKEL (reference sequence). This CDR3 spans 14 amino acids. Trimming shortened V by 3 bases and J by 6 bases, and 14 bases separated the two germline ends. The DNA of the CDR3 is TGTGCCAGCAGCCATTCGGACATAAATCCTGAAGCTTTCTTT. Translating it yields CASSHSDINPEAFF.

The gene calls are TRBV19 and TRBJ2-1, with TRBD2 matching 14 bases. V shed 6 bases, J shed 5 bases, and the junction held 12 bases outside the gene matches. This CDR3 spans 18 amino acids. The germline CDR1 and CDR2 sequences are LNHDA and SQIVND (reference sequence). The CDR3, as DNA: TGTGCCAGTAGCCTGGGACACGCGGGACTAGCGGGGGACAATGAGCAGTTCTTC. Amino acids: CASSLGHAGLAGDNEQFF.

This clonotype was found a few times. V is TRBV20-1 and J is TRBJ2-5; TRBD2 matches at 8 bases. Trimming took 2 bases from V and 2 from J; bases not matched to a gene: 4. The CDR3 consists of 14 residues. Looked up from germline, CDR1 is DFQATT and CDR2 is SNEGSKA (reference sequence). The CDR3: CSARKGLGQETQYF. DNA for the CDR3: TGCAGTGCTAGAAAGGGACTAGGACAAGAGACCCAGTACTTC.

This chain uses TRBV7-3 with TRBJ2-7; D may be TRBD1 or TRBD2 (5 bases each). The length of the CDR3 is 14 residues. The V end was cut by 2 bases, the J end by 4 bases, with 12 bases between. Germline CDR1 and CDR2: SGHTA and FQGTGA. Here the CDR3 reads CASSLGGTGYEQYF. The CDR3 DNA follows: TGTGCCAGCAGCTTAGGAGGTACAGGTTACGAGCAGTACTTC. Complete variable domain (other parts from reference TRBV7-3 and TRBJ2-7): GAGVSQTPSNKVTEKGKYVELRCDPISGHTALYWYRQSLGQGPEFLIYFQGTGAADDSGLPNDRFFAVRPEGSVSTLKIQRTERGDSAVYLCASSLGGTGYEQYFGPGTRLTVT.

This clonotype was picked up many times. The chain has TRBV12-3 or TRBV12-4 and TRBJ2-1, with D possibly matching TRBD2 (5 bases). This CDR3 region has 14 residues. The V and J ends lost 7 bases and 4 bases respectively, with 14 bases between them. In DNA, the CDR3 is TGTGCCAGCAAGATCCGCGGGCTATACAATGAGCAGTTCTTC. Translation gives CASKIRGLYNEQFF.

Ten or more counts support this clonotype. The chain has TRBV11-3 and TRBJ2-7; TRBD2 aligns across 11 bases. Germline values: CDR1 SGHNT, CDR2 YENEEA. V dropped 7 bases and J dropped 7; count of bases not matched to a gene: 12. The CDR3 extends over 15 amino acids. CDR3 sequence reads: CASTGWTSGLGEQYV. In DNA form, the CDR3 reads TGTGCCAGCACTGGCTGGACTAGCGGGCTGGGGGAGCAGTACGTC.

This clonotype was found a few times. The chain links TRBV21-1 to TRBJ2-1; TRBD2 is the table's D call and was not checked against the DNA. TRBV21-1 is tagged as a pseudogene. The CDR3 is 16 residues long. CDR3 sequence: CASSKDLQREYNEQFF. CDR3 nucleotide sequence: TGTGCCAGCAGCAAAGACCTCCAGCGGGAGTACAATGAGCAGTTCTTC.

This clonotype was picked up many times. This chain uses TRBV6-5 with TRBJ2-1; D remains unclear. Germline V CDR1 and CDR2: MNHEY, SVGAGI. V was clipped by 7 bases and J by 4 bases, with 5 bases between them. The CDR3 is 11 residues long. The CDR3 region has the DNA TGTGCCAGCACTATATACAATGAGCAGTTCTTC. It is translated as CASTIYNEQFF.

This clonotype came up many times. This chain uses TRBV12-3 or TRBV12-4 with TRBJ1-2; possible D gene TRBD1, 6 bases. V was trimmed by 3 bases and J by 4 bases, leaving 9 bases between them. This CDR3 is 13 amino acids long. As DNA, the CDR3 is TGTGCCAGCAGTTTCCAAGGGGGCTATGGCTACACCTTC. This translates into CASSFQGGYGYTF.

This clonotype came up many times. The chain uses TRBV9 and TRBJ2-3, with D perhaps matching TRBD1 (5 bases). This CDR3 contains 15 residues. CDR1 SGDLS and CDR2 YYNGEE come from the germline V gene. The V and J ends lost 0 bases and 1 base respectively, with 9 bases between them. The CDR3 DNA follows: TGTGCCAGCAGCGTAGGTGGCAGGGGCACAGATACGCAGTATTTT. It is translated as CASSVGGRGTDTQYF.

This clonotype was seen a handful of times. The gene calls are TRBV4-3 and TRBJ1-4; D is unresolved. CDR3 size: 15 residues. V shed 0 bases and J shed 5 bases, with 10 bases lying between them. Germline V lookup: CDR1 LGHNA, CDR2 YSLEER. Here the CDR3 DNA reads TGCGCCAGCAGCCAAGACTGGGGTACAAATGAAAAACTGTTTTTT. This translates into CASSQDWGTNEKLFF.

This clonotype was counted many times. The chain links TRBV20-1 to TRBJ1-2; a possible D gene is TRBD1 (6 bases). The CDR3 length is 13 residues. V gave up 5 bases and J gave up 2 bases, with 12 bases separating them. Germline CDR1 DFQATT, CDR2 SNEGSKA (reference sequence). The CDR3 protein is CSARRQENYGYTF. The CDR3 DNA reads as TGCAGTGCTCGCAGACAGGAGAACTATGGCTACACCTTC.

This chain links TRBV20-1 with TRBJ2-5; tentative D call: TRBD1 (6 bases). The germline V gene encodes CDR1 DFQATT and CDR2 SNEGSKA (reference sequence). Trimming removed 4 bases from V and 5 bases from J, with 14 bases in between. The CDR3 spans 13 residues. The CDR3 bases are TGCAGTGCTAAAACAACAGGGCGGGAGACCCAGTACTTC. Translating gives CSAKTTGRETQYF.

This clonotype was detected ten times or more. The chain employs TRBV5-1 and TRBJ2-5, with D unclear. The germline V and J ends were trimmed by 0 bases and 5 bases, with 11 bases remaining between them. Per the germline V gene, CDR1 is SGHRS and CDR2 is YFSETQ. The CDR3 has 14 residues. CDR3 sequence reads: CASSLEGAGETQYF. In DNA, the CDR3 is TGCGCCAGCAGCTTGGAAGGAGCCGGGGAGACCCAGTACTTC.

At least ten counts were recorded for this clonotype. V and J are TRBV5-1 and TRBJ1-1, with TRBD1 matching 7 bases. The J segment lost 4 bases and the V segment lost 2 bases, leaving 8 bases of the junction unmatched. This CDR3 is 15 amino acids long. The germline V gene has CDR1 SGHRS and CDR2 YFSETQ. The CDR3 sequence: CASSFGQAVGTEAFF. The CDR3 region has the DNA TGCGCCAGCAGCTTTGGACAGGCGGTCGGCACTGAAGCTTTCTTT.

This clonotype was counted at least ten times. The chain employs TRBV5-1 and TRBJ2-1; no definite D call. Per the germline V gene, CDR1 is SGHRS and CDR2 is YFSETQ. CDR3 length: 16 residues. V was shortened by 5 bases and J by 5 bases, with 20 bases between the two germline ends. CDR3 DNA sequence: TGCGCCAGCAGACCTCGTCCCCCGGGCCGGGACAATGAGCAGTTCTTC. Translated, it gives CASRPRPPGRDNEQFF.

This clonotype was seen many times. The rearrangement joins TRBV12-3 or TRBV12-4 to TRBJ1-2; no firm D call. This CDR3 contains 11 residues. Between the trimmed V and J ends, which lost 7 bases and 12 bases, there was a span of 15 bases. The CDR3 DNA is TGTGCCAGCACACTGGGTTTGGCTAACACCTTC. This translates into CASTLGLANTF.

Ten or more counts support this clonotype. The chain joins TRBV5-1 to TRBJ2-1; TRBD2 matches 9 bases. The V and J ends lost 2 bases and 5 bases, in that order; junction bases with no gene match: 17. This CDR3 is built from 19 residues. Germline values: CDR1 SGHRS, CDR2 YFSETQ. This CDR3 reads CASSLSLGGSGTSHNEQFF. In nucleotides, the CDR3 is TGCGCCAGCAGCTTAAGTTTGGGGGGGTCCGGGACTAGCCACAATGAGCAGTTCTTC.

This rearrangement joins TRBV6-6 to TRBJ2-7; TRBD1 aligns across 8 bases. V dropped 6 bases and J dropped 5; count of bases not matched to a gene: 3. Germline V gene sequence: CDR1 MNHNY, CDR2 SVGAGI (reference sequence). CDR3 length equals 12 residues. CDR3 region: CASSPGGNEQYV. CDR3 DNA sequence: TGTGCCAGCAGCCCAGGGGGCAACGAGCAGTACGTC.

The table lists this clonotype with many counts. The V and J genes are TRBV10-3 and TRBJ2-1; D call uncertain. Trimming took off 2 bases at V and 6 bases at J, with 5 bases between the two ends. The CDR3 length is 12 residues. From germline, CDR1 is ENHRY and CDR2 SYGVKD. In DNA, the CDR3 is TGTGCCATCAGTGAGGACTTCAATGAGCAGTTCTTC. It codes for CAISEDFNEQFF.

This clonotype was recorded at least ten times. The rearrangement joins TRBV20-1 to TRBJ2-1, with D unclear. V lost 0 bases to trimming and J lost 9 bases, with 21 bases between them. The CDR3 is 16 residues long. Per the germline V gene, CDR1 is DFQATT and CDR2 is SNEGSKA (reference sequence). The CDR3 here is CSARERWTDRLSEQFF. In DNA, the CDR3 is TGCAGTGCTAGAGAGAGGTGGACCGACCGGCTAAGTGAGCAGTTCTTC.

This clonotype occurred a few times. J is TRBJ2-5 and V is TRBV29-1, with D perhaps TRBD1 (5 bases). Germline CDR1 and CDR2: SQVTM and ANQGSEA. The CDR3 consists of 12 residues. Trimming removed 4 bases from V and 3 bases from J, with 9 bases in between. CDR3 residues: CSVGGVKETQYF. CDR3 nucleotide sequence: TGCAGCGTTGGGGGCGTTAAAGAGACCCAGTACTTC.

This clonotype showed up just a few times. The J gene is TRBJ2-3, the V gene TRBV24-1, with 7 bases that match TRBD1. The germline V gene encodes CDR1 KGHDR and CDR2 SFDVKD. CDR3 length: 16 amino acids. V lost 0 bases, J lost 3 bases, and 5 bases stayed unmatched. CDR3 nucleotides: TGTGCCACCAGTGATTTGGGGCAGGGGGTGACAGATACGCAGTATTTT. Protein: CATSDLGQGVTDTQYF.